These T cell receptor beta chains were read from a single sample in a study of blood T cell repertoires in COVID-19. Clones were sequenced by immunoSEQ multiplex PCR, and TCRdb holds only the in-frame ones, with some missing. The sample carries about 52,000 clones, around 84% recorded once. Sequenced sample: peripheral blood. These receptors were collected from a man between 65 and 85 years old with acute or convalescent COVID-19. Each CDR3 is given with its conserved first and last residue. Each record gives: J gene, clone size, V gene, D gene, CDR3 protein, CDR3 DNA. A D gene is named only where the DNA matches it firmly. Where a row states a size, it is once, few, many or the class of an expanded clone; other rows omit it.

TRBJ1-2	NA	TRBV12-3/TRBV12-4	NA	CASSLIESYGYTF	TGTGCCAGCAGTTTAATAGAATCCTATGGCTACACCTTC
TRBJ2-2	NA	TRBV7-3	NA	CASSPTTARDTGELFF	TGTGCCAGCAGCCCTACGACAGCAAGGGACACCGGGGAGCTGTTTTTT
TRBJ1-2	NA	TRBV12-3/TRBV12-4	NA	CASSVTGDYGYTF	TGTGCCAGCAGCGTGACAGGAGACTATGGCTACACCTTC
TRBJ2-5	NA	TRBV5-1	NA	CASSVRGTQETQYF	TGCGCCAGCAGCGTCCGAGGAACCCAAGAGACCCAGTACTTC
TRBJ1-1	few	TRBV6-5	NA	CASSSRGGKTEAFF	TGTGCCAGCAGTTCCAGGGGTGGGAAGACTGAAGCTTTCTTT
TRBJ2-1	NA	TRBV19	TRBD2	CASSIWLAGGYEQFF	TGTGCCAGTAGTATTTGGCTAGCGGGAGGGTATGAGCAGTTCTTC
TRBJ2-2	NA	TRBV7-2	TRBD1	CASRPQGDPGELFF	TGTGCCAGCAGACCTCAGGGGGACCCCGGGGAGCTGTTTTTT
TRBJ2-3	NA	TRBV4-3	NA	CASSPLDGGRTDTQYF	TGCGCCAGCAGCCCACTAGACGGGGGAAGAACAGATACGCAGTATTTT
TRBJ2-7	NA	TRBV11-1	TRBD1	CASSPGQGLSYEQYF	TGTGCCAGCAGCCCTGGACAGGGCTTGTCCTACGAGCAGTACTTC
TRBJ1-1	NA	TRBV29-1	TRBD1	CSVTNRGGEAFF	TGCAGCGTTACGAACAGGGGAGGAGAAGCTTTCTTT
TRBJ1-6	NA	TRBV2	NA	CASSRNSYNSPLHF	TGTGCCAGCAGCAGAAACTCCTATAATTCACCCCTCCACTTT
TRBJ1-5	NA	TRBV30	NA	CAWSEGTLSNQPQHF	TGTGCCTGGAGTGAGGGGACACTTAGCAATCAGCCCCAGCATTTT
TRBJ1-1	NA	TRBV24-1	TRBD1	CATSDGQGARVGTEAFF	TGTGCCACCAGTGATGGACAGGGGGCAAGGGTGGGGACTGAAGCTTTCTTT
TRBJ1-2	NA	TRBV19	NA	CASRTQTRGGYTF	TGTGCCAGTAGGACCCAGACCAGGGGAGGCTACACCTTC
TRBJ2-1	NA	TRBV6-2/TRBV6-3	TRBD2	CASSSLAGGGNEQFF	TGTGCCAGCAGTTCTCTAGCGGGAGGAGGTAATGAGCAGTTCTTC
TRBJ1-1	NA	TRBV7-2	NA	CASSLGFGAGNAENTEAFF	TGTGCCAGCAGCTTAGGATTTGGGGCAGGGAACGCGGAGAACACTGAAGCTTTCTTT
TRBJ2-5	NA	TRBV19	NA	CASSTSSGTRVQETQYF	TGTGCCAGTAGTACCTCCTCCGGGACAAGGGTACAAGAGACCCAGTACTTC
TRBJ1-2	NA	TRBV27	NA	CASSLHRANYGYTF	TGTGCCAGCAGTTTACACCGAGCTAACTATGGCTACACCTTC
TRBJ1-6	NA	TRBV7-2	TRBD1	CASSSDRENSPLHF	TGTGCCAGCAGCTCGGACAGGGAAAATTCACCCCTCCACTTT
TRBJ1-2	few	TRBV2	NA	CASIEAPRSGYTF	TGTGCCAGCATCGAGGCCCCGAGGAGTGGCTACACCTTC
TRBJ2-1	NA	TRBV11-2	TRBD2	CASSPLAGDYNEQFF	TGTGCCAGCAGCCCCCTCGCGGGGGACTACAATGAGCAGTTCTTC
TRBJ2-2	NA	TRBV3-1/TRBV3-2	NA	CASSPDTVMGGELFF	TGTGCCAGCAGCCCCGACACGGTGATGGGCGGGGAGCTGTTTTTT
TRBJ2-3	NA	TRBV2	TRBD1	CARAGQGTDTQYF	TGTGCCAGGGCGGGACAGGGAACAGATACGCAGTATTTT
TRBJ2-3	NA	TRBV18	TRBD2	CASSPRLATTDTQYF	TGTGCCAGCTCACCCAGACTAGCGACCACAGATACGCAGTATTTT
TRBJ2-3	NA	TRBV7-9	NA	CASSLTRDTQYF	TGTGCCAGCAGCCTTACTCGGGATACGCAGTATTTT
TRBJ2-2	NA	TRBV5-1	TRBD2	CASSEGLAGSGELFF	TGCGCCAGCAGCGAGGGACTAGCGGGAAGCGGGGAGCTGTTTTTT
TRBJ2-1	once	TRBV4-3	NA	CASSQDGYGSSYNEQFF	TGCGCCAGCAGCCAAGATGGGTACGGGAGCTCCTACAATGAGCAGTTCTTC
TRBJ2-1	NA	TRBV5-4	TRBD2	CASSGGLAGGANEQFF	TGTGCCAGCAGCGGGGGACTAGCGGGAGGTGCCAATGAGCAGTTCTTC
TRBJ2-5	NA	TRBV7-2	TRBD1	CASSRDRGGETQYF	TGTGCCAGCAGCCGGGACAGGGGAGGCGAGACCCAGTACTTC
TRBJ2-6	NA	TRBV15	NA	CATSREAPTASSSGANVLTF	TGTGCCACCAGCAGAGAGGCGCCTACAGCATCCTCCTCTGGGGCCAACGTCCTGACTTTC
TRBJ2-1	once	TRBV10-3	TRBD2	CAISGLAGVVDEQFF	TGTGCCATCTCGGGACTAGCGGGAGTGGTGGATGAGCAGTTCTTC
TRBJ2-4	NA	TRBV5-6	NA	CASRGGGGPRNIQYF	TGTGCCAGCAGGGGAGGGGGAGGGCCTAGAAACATTCAGTACTTC
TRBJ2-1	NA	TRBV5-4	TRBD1	CASTRQGVLYNEQFF	TGTGCCAGCACGCGACAGGGGGTACTCTACAATGAGCAGTTCTTC
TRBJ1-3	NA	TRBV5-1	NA	CASSLNGVPGNTIYF	TGCGCCAGCAGCTTGAACGGGGTACCTGGAAACACCATATATTTT
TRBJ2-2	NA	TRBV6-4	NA	CASKASDTGELFF	TGTGCCAGCAAGGCCAGCGACACCGGGGAGCTGTTTTTT
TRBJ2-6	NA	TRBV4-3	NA	CASSLGQTLSGANVLTF	TGCGCCAGCAGCCTAGGACAGACACTCTCTGGGGCCAACGTCCTGACTTTC
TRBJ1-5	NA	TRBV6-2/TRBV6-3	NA	CASSKDRSNQPQHF	TGTGCCAGCAGTAAAGACAGAAGCAATCAGCCCCAGCATTTT
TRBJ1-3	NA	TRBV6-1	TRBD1	CASSEVWTGDGNTIYF	TGTGCCAGCAGTGAAGTCTGGACAGGGGATGGAAACACCATATATTTT
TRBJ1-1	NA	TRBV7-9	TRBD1	CASSLEGAFEAFF	TGTGCCAGCAGCTTAGAGGGGGCCTTTGAAGCTTTCTTT
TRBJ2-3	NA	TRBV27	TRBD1	CASKWTGRATDTQYF	TGTGCCAGCAAATGGACAGGGAGAGCCACAGATACGCAGTATTTT
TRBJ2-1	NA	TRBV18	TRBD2	CASSHGGSYNEQFF	TGTGCCAGCTCACACGGGGGGAGTTACAATGAGCAGTTCTTC
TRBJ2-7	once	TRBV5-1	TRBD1	CASSSEGAGGPYEQYF	TGCGCCAGCAGCTCGGAAGGAGCAGGGGGCCCCTACGAGCAGTACTTC
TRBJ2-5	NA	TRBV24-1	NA	CATSDPGTPQETQYF	TGTGCCACCAGTGATCCCGGGACACCCCAAGAGACCCAGTACTTC
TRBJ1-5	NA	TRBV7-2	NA	CASSSTGNSQPQHF	TGTGCCAGCAGCTCCACAGGGAACAGTCAGCCCCAGCATTTT
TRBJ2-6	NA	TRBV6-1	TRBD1	CASSDPGTGVGANVLTF	TGTGCCAGCAGTGACCCGGGTACAGGGGTAGGGGCCAACGTCCTGACTTTC
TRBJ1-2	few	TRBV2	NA	CASMFSPNYGYTF	TGTGCCAGCATGTTCAGTCCTAACTATGGCTACACCTTC
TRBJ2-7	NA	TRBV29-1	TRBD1	CSVEDRGAWEQYF	TGCAGCGTTGAGGACAGGGGAGCGTGGGAGCAGTACTTC
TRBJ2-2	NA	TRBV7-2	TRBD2	CASSASRGGTGELFF	TGTGCCAGCAGCGCCTCGCGGGGGGGCACCGGGGAGCTGTTTTTT
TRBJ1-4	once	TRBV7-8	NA	CASSLTELNEKLFF	TGTGCCAGCAGCCTGACAGAACTAAATGAAAAACTGTTTTTT
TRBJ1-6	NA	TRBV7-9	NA	CASSLGRGYSPLHF	TGTGCCAGCAGCTTAGGCAGGGGTTATTCACCCCTCCACTTT
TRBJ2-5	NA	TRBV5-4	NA	CASKSLYEETQYF	TGTGCCAGCAAATCCCTCTACGAAGAGACCCAGTACTTC